Reported below is one T cell receptor (beta chain). The target antigen is unknown. This may arise from a read error, as a much more abundant clone is one base away. RNA transcripts yielded amplified TCR beta CDR3 regions. Primed by the HTBI set, a first-round RT-PCR was run on the TCR CDR3. TCRdb called the multiplex PCR reads again in MiXCR, with one record for every CDR3 protein. The sample includes a few hundred thousand distinct CDR3 sequences, more than 13% of them seen just once. J gave up 10 bases and V 2 bases, and 2 bases lay outside the gene matches. The CDR3 consists of 12 residues. Germline CDR1 KGHSH, CDR2 LQKENI. Stable disease denoted Graves' hyperthyroidism without ophthalmopathy progression within 18 months. The diagnoses drew upon clinical symptoms, serum thyroxine and TRAb, thyroid ultrasound and orbital computed tomography. These data belong to a study of T cells in Graves' hyperthyroidism and ophthalmopathy. Findings of the study overall: Also found in blood were most expanded thyroid clonotypes above 0.001.

The source is a woman in her thirties with Graves' hyperthyroidism. The sample was blood. This sequence joins TRBV18 and TRBJ2-1; 7 bases are shared with TRBD1. The chain's CDR3 is CASSPNRGEQFF. The CDR3 coding sequence is TGTGCCAGCTCACCAAACAGGGGCGAGCAGTTCTTC.